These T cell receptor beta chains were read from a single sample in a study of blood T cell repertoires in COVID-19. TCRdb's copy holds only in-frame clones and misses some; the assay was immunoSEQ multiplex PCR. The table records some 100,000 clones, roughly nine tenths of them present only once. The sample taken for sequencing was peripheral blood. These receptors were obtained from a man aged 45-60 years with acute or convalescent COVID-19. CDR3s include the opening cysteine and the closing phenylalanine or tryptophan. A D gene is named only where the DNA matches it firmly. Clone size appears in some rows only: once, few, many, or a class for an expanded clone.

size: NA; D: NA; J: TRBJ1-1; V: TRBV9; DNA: TGTGCCAGCAGCGTAGTGGACAGACTGAACACTGAAGCTTTCTTT; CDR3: CASSVVDRLNTEAFF
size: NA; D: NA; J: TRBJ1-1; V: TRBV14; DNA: TGTGCCAGCAGCCTGCGTGCGAGAAACACTGAAGCTTTCTTT; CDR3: CASSLRARNTEAFF
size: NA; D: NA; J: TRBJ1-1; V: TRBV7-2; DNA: TGTGCCAGCAGCTTAGTGGCCAGGGGCACTGAAGCTTTCTTT; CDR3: CASSLVARGTEAFF
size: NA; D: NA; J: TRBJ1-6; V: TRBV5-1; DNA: TGCGCCAGCAGCCATTCGGCGTCATGGAGCTCCTATAATTCACCCCTCCACTTT; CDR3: CASSHSASWSSYNSPLHF
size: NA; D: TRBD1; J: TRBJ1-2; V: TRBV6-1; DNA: TGTGCCAGCAGTGAAACAGGGGGATATGGCTACACCTTC; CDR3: CASSETGGYGYTF
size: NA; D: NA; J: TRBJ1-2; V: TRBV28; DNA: TGTGCCAGCAGTTCACCTTACCTCGGGACAACACGCTATGGCTACACCTTC; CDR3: CASSSPYLGTTRYGYTF
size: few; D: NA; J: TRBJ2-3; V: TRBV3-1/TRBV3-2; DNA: TGTGCCAGCAGCCACCCTCAGCGGGATACGCAGTATTTT; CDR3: CASSHPQRDTQYF
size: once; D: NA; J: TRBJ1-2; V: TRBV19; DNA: TGTGCCAGTAGAGGGGGGGGTAACTATGGCTACACCTTC; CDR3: CASRGGGNYGYTF
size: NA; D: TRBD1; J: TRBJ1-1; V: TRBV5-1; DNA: TGCGCCAGCAGCGTGGGACAGTCCCCTGAAGCTTTCTTT; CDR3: CASSVGQSPEAFF
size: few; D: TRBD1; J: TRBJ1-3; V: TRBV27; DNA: TGTGCCAGCAGAGTTGATCCGGACAGGGGATTTGGAAACACCATATATTTT; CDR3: CASRVDPDRGFGNTIYF
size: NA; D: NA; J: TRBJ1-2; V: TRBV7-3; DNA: TGTGCCAGCAGCTTCTCGACAGACTACTATGGCTACACCTTC; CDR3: CASSFSTDYYGYTF
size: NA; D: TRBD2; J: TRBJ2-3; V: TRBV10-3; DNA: TGTGCCATCAGTGGCGGGGGGCCCACAGATACGCAGTATTTT; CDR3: CAISGGGPTDTQYF
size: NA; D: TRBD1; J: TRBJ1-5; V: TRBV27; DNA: TGTGCCAGCAGTTCTCGGGACAGGATGGGTAATCAGCCCCAGCATTTT; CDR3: CASSSRDRMGNQPQHF
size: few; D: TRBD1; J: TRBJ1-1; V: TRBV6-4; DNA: TGTGCCAGCAGCGTAGACAGGGTGAACACTGAAGCTTTCTTT; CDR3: CASSVDRVNTEAFF
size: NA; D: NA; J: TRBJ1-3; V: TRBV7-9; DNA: TGTGCCAGCAGCTTAGGACAGGCAGGGTACACCATATATTTT; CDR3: CASSLGQAGYTIYF
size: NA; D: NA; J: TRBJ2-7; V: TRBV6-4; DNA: TGTGCCAGCATCGCGGGAACTAACTACGAGCAGTACTTC; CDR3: CASIAGTNYEQYF
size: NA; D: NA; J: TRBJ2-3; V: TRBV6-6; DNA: TGTGCCAGCAGTTACTCGCCTAGCGTCACGCAGTATTTT; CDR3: CASSYSPSVTQYF
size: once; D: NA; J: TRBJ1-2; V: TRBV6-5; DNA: TGTGCCAGCAGTCCGAGCCCGGGTGGGAACTATGGCTACACCTTC; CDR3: CASSPSPGGNYGYTF
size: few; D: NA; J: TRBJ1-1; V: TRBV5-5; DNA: TGTGCCAGCAGCTTGGAGGCGGGGGCCACTGAAGCTTTCTTT; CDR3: CASSLEAGATEAFF
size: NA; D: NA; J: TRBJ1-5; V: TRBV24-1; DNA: TGTGCCACCAGTCCAGGGGCTGGCAATCAGCCCCAGCATTTT; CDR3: CATSPGAGNQPQHF
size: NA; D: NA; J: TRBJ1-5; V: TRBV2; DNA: TGTGCCAGTTATCAGGGAGGGGATCAGCCCCAGCATTTT; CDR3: CASYQGGDQPQHF
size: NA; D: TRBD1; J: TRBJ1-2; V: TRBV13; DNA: TGTGCCAGCAGCTTAGTCGGAACAGGGGGTTTTGGCTACACCTTC; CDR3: CASSLVGTGGFGYTF
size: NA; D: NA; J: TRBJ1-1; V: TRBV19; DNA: TGTGCCAGTAGTAGGGGGGGGTACGACACTGAAGCTTTCTTT; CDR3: CASSRGGYDTEAFF
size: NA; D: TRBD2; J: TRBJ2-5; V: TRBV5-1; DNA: TGCGCCAGCAGCTCCGGACTAGCGGGGGGCCCCGACCAAGAGACCCAGTACTTC; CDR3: CASSSGLAGGPDQETQYF
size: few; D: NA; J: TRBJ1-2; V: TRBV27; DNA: TGTGCCAGCAGTTTATTTAATGGGGCTGACGGCTACACCTTC; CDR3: CASSLFNGADGYTF
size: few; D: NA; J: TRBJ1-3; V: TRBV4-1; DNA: TGCGCCAGCAGCCAAGATGGGGGGACTGGAAACACCATATATTTT; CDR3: CASSQDGGTGNTIYF
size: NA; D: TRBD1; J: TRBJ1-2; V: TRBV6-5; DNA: TGTGCCAGCGTGGAGATTCAGGGGGACTATGGCTACACCTTC; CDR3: CASVEIQGDYGYTF
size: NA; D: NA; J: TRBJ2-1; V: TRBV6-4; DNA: TGTGCCGTAGGGGGGGCGGGCAATGAGCAGTTCTTC; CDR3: CAVGGAGNEQFF
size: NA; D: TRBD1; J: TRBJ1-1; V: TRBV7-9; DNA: TGTGCCAGCAGCCGACCCGGGACAGGAAACACTGAAGCTTTCTTT; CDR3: CASSRPGTGNTEAFF
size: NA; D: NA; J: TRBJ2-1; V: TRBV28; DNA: TGTGCCAGCGGGCACAATGAGCAGTTCTTC; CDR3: CASGHNEQFF
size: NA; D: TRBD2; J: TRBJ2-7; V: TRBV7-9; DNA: TGTGCCAGCAGCTCCAGACTAGCGGGGGGTCGCGGCGACGAGCAGTACTTC; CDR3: CASSSRLAGGRGDEQYF
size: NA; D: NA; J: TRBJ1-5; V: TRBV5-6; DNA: TGTGCCAGCAGCTTCAGGGGAGGGTACAATCAGCCCCAGCATTTT; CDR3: CASSFRGGYNQPQHF
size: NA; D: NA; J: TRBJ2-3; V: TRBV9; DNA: TGTGCCAGCAGCGTAGCTTACGGGGTTTATACGCAGTATTTT; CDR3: CASSVAYGVYTQYF
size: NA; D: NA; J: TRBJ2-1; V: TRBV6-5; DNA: TGTGCCAGCAGTTACTCGAAGGGGCTAATCCCCAATGAGCAGTTCTTC; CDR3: CASSYSKGLIPNEQFF
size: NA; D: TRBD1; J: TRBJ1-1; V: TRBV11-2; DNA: TGTGCCAGCAGCCTGATGGGACAGGGGGCGATGAACACTGAAGCTTTCTTT; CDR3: CASSLMGQGAMNTEAFF
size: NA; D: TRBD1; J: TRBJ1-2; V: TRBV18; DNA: TGTGCCAGCTCGCCCGCGGGACAGGGCTATGGCTACACCTTC; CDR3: CASSPAGQGYGYTF
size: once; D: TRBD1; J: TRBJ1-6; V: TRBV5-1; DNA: TGCGCCAGCAGCCAGACAGGGCAGGATTCACCCCTCCACTTT; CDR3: CASSQTGQDSPLHF
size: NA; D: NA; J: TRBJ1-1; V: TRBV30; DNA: TGTGCCTGGAGTGTACTCGGGGGAGGGGCACTATTTGAAGCTTTCTTT; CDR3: CAWSVLGGGALFEAFF
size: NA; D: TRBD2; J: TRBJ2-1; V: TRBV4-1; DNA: TGCGCCAGCAGCGATGGGGCTAGCGGCTCCTACAATGAGCAGTTCTTC; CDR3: CASSDGASGSYNEQFF
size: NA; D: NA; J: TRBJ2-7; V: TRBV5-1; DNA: TGCGCCAGCAGCTTGAGTGGCAGCGCCTACGAGCAGTACTTC; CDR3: CASSLSGSAYEQYF
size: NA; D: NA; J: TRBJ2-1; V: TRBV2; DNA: TGTGCCAGCAGTGAAGGTATATCTCTTTACAATGAGCAGTTCTTC; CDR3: CASSEGISLYNEQFF
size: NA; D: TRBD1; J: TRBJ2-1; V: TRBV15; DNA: TGTGCCACCAGCAGACCTACAGGGGGCGATGAGCAGTTCTTC; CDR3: CATSRPTGGDEQFF
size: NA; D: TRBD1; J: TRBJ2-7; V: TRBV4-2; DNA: TGTGCCAGCAGCCAAGAAGTGGGGACAGCGCTTTCCTACGAGCAGTACTTC; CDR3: CASSQEVGTALSYEQYF
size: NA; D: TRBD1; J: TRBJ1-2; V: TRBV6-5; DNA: TGTGCCAGCAGCTCCGACAGGGGACGTGGCTACACCTTC; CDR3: CASSSDRGRGYTF
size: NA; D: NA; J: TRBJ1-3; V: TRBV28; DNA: TGTGCCAGCATAAGGGGAGGGACTGGAAACACCATATATTTT; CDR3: CASIRGGTGNTIYF
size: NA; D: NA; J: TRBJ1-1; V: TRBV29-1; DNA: TGCAGCGTAGAAGACTTCACTGAAGCTTTCTTT; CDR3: CSVEDFTEAFF
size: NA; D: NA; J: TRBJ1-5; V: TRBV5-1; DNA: TGCGCCAGCAGCCTAGCCGGGCAAAATCAGCCCCAGCATTTT; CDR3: CASSLAGQNQPQHF
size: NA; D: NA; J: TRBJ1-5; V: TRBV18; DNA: TGTGCCAGCTCCCCTTCTGGCAATCAGCCCCAGCATTTT; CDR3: CASSPSGNQPQHF
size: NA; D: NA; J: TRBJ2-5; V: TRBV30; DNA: TGTGCCTGGAGTGTATTTATCCCGGGGAGGGAGACCCAGTACTTC; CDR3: CAWSVFIPGRETQYF
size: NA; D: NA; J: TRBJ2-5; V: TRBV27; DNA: TGTGCCAGCAGTCCCTACGGCGGAAGGAGGGAAGAGACCCAGTACTTC; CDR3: CASSPYGGRREETQYF
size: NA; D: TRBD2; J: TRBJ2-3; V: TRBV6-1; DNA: TGTGCCAGCAGTGGACTAGCGGGGACAGATACGCAGTATTTT; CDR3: CASSGLAGTDTQYF
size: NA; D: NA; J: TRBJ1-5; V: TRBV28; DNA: TGTGCCAGCAGTGACCCTGGGGGCGGCAATCAGCCCCAGCATTTT; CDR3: CASSDPGGGNQPQHF
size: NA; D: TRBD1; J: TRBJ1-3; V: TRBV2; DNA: TGTGCCAGCAGCCGGGACAGGGCCATTGGAAACACCATATATTTT; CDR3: CASSRDRAIGNTIYF
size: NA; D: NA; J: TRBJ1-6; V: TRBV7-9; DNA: TGTGCCAGCAGCCTTAATTCACCCCTCCACTTT; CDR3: CASSLNSPLHF
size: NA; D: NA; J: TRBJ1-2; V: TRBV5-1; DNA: TGCGCCAGCAGCCTAGACCCCAGACAGGACGACTATGGCTACACCTTC; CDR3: CASSLDPRQDDYGYTF
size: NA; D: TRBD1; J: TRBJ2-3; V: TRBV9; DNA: TGTGCCAGCAGCGAACAGGGGGCCACGACAGATACGCAGTATTTT; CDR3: CASSEQGATTDTQYF
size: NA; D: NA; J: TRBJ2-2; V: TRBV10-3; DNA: TGTGCCACCAATCAGGCAGACACCGGGGAGCTGTTTTTT; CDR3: CATNQADTGELFF
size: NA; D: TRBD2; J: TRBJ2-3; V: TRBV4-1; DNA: TGCGCCAGCAGCCAAGATAGCGGGGGGGTTTGGGATACGCAGTATTTT; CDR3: CASSQDSGGVWDTQYF
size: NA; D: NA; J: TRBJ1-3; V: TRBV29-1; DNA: TGCAGCGCCCTAGGAAACACCATATATTTT; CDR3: CSALGNTIYF